These 24 T cell receptor beta chains were sequenced from one sample in a study of T cells in localized non-small cell lung cancer. Assay: immunoSEQ multiplex PCR; the TCRdb copy retains only in-frame clones and omits some. The sample includes about 27,000 clones, 70% to 90% of them seen just once. The source material was peripheral blood, sampled before any cancer treatment. The receptors here all came from a female donor of 60 years or more with stage II squamous cell lung carcinoma.

The chain carries TRBV5-1 and TRBJ2-3, with D hard to call. Germline assignment: CDR1 SGHRS and CDR2 YFSETQ. V lost 4 bases, J lost 0 bases, and 15 bases lay in between. The CDR3 extends over 16 amino acids. The DNA of the CDR3 is TGCGCCAGCAGCATAGGACCATTAGGGAGCACAGATACGCAGTATTTT. It encodes CASSIGPLGSTDTQYF.

In its sample, this clone was seen once. The chain recombines TRBV5-1 with TRBJ2-1, with TRBD2 matching 7 bases. CDR3 length: 15 residues. The germline CDR1 and CDR2 sequences are SGHRS and YFSETQ. Trimming took 4 bases from V and 2 from J; bases not matched to a gene: 6. CDR3: CASSLSSGAYNEQFF. The CDR3 nucleotides read TGCGCCAGCAGCCTCTCTAGCGGCGCCTACAATGAGCAGTTCTTC.

The chain has TRBV2 and TRBJ1-1, with D unresolved. CDR1 and CDR2 (germline): SNHLY, FYNNEI. Trimming took 5 bases from V and 7 from J, leaving 14 bases between them. This CDR3 region has 13 residues. In nucleotides, the CDR3 is TGTGCCAGCAGTATTAGATTAGAAGGTGAAGCTTTCTTT. It specifies CASSIRLEGEAFF.

This chain uses TRBV5-1 with TRBJ2-1, with TRBD2 as a possible D gene (5 bases). V gave up 4 bases and J gave up 6 bases, with 17 bases separating them. CDR1 and CDR2 from the germline V gene are SGHRS and YFSETQ. This CDR3 spans 15 amino acids. CDR3 residues: CASSDIGLQVNEQFF. In nucleotides, the CDR3 is TGCGCCAGCAGCGACATTGGACTGCAAGTCAATGAGCAGTTCTTC.

The chain recombines TRBV7-2 with TRBJ1-4; weak D call: TRBD1 (5 bases). V shed 6 bases and J shed 8 bases, with 19 bases lying between them. Germline loops: CDR1 SGHTA, CDR2 FQGNSA. This CDR3 region has 15 residues. This CDR3 is CASSLGPGLREKLFF. Written as DNA, the CDR3 is TGTGCCAGCAGTTTGGGACCAGGGCTGAGGGAAAAACTGTTTTTT.

The chain carries TRBV19 and TRBJ1-2; 10 nucleotides line up with TRBD1. This CDR3 is built from 15 residues. Per the germline V gene, CDR1 is LNHDA and CDR2 is SQIVND (reference sequence). The V segment lost 4 bases and the J segment 4 bases; nucleotides outside the gene matches: 6. CDR3 coding DNA: TGTGCCAGTAGTACGACCCGGACAGGGGGCTATGGCTACACCTTC. Protein sequence: CASSTTRTGGYGYTF.

V gene TRBV7-2 combines with J gene TRBJ1-4; the D is unclear. The CDR3 sequence is 15 residues long. Trimming pared 3 bases from V and 7 bases from J, leaving 15 bases between. The germline V gene has CDR1 SGHTA and CDR2 FQGNSA. The CDR3 spells CASSFFGSGSEKLFF. The CDR3 coding sequence is TGTGCCAGCAGCTTCTTCGGCAGCGGGAGTGAAAAACTGTTTTTT. The complete variable domain, with remaining parts taken from reference TRBV7-2 and TRBJ1-4, reads GAGVSQSPSNKVTEKGKDVELRCDPISGHTALYWYRQSLGQGLEFLIYFQGNSAPDKSGLPSDRFSAERTGGSVSTLTIQRTQQEDSAVYLCASSFFGSGSEKLFFGSGTQLSVL.

The rearrangement joins TRBV5-5 to TRBJ2-6, with a possible D match to TRBD1 (5 bases). Between the trimmed V and J ends, which lost 2 bases and 0 bases, there was a span of 15 bases. CDR1 SGHKS and CDR2 YYEKEE come from the germline V gene (reference sequence). The CDR3 runs to 18 residues. CDR3 in DNA: TGTGCCAGCAGCTTAACGGCAGGGTATTACTCTGGGGCCAACGTCCTGACTTTC. This codes for CASSLTAGYYSGANVLTF.

The CDR3 nucleotides read TGTGCCAGCAGCCGAACGACCAAAAATAGGGAGCAGTACTTC. Translated, it gives CASSRTTKNREQYF. The V and J genes are TRBV6-5 and TRBJ2-7; D remains unclear. CDR1 and CDR2 from the germline V gene are MNHEY and SVGAGI. The V and J ends lost 6 bases and 7 bases respectively, with 19 bases between them. This CDR3 region has 14 residues.

This clone appeared a single time. The chain links TRBV5-8 to TRBJ2-2, with D uncertain. Germline V gives CDR1 SGHTS, CDR2 YDEGEE. With 3 bases removed from V and 6 bases from J, the gap between germline ends came to 6 bases. CDR3 length: 12 amino acids. The CDR3 DNA follows: TGTGCCAGCAGCTCAACACCCGGGGAGCTGTTTTTT. Protein product: CASSSTPGELFF.

This sequence joins TRBV7-6 and TRBJ2-7; D unclear. Trimming left V 5 bases short and J 7 bases short, with 9 bases between. CDR3 length: 11 amino acids. Germline lookup yields CDR1 SGHVS and CDR2 FNYEAQ. CDR3 loop: CASSPGREQYF. The DNA of the CDR3 is TGTGCCAGCAGCCCCGGGCGGGAGCAGTACTTC.

The CDR3 is CASSLTEATNEKLFF. In DNA, the CDR3 is TGCGCCAGCAGCTTGACAGAGGCAACTAATGAAAAACTGTTTTTT. V gene TRBV5-1 combines with J gene TRBJ1-4, with unresolved D. The V end was cut by 1 base, the J end by 0 bases, with 7 bases between. In germline, CDR1 is SGHRS, CDR2 YFSETQ. This CDR3 contains 15 residues.

This chain uses TRBV28 with TRBJ2-5, with D possibly TRBD2 on 6 matching bases. V was trimmed by 6 bases and J by 2 bases, leaving 16 bases between them. There are 15 residues in the CDR3. CDR1 MDHEN and CDR2 SYDVKM come from the germline V gene. CDR3 in DNA: TGTGCCAGCAGCTCTTACGGGACTGCACAAGAGACCCAGTACTTC. This sequence encodes CASSSYGTAQETQYF.

The V and J genes are TRBV6-5 and TRBJ1-1, with D unclear. This CDR3 is 14 amino acids long. V lost 3 bases and J 0 bases, leaving 8 bases between the germline ends. CDR1 is MNHEY, CDR2 SVGAGI, per germline. Here the CDR3 reads CASSYDFMNTEAFF. The DNA for the CDR3 is TGTGCCAGCAGTTATGACTTCATGAACACTGAAGCTTTCTTT.

This chain uses TRBV4-1 with TRBJ2-3; tentatively, D is TRBD1 (5 bases). This CDR3 contains 15 residues. Germline V gives CDR1 MGHRA, CDR2 YSYEKL. The V end was cut by 4 bases, the J end by 0 bases, with 11 bases between. CDR3 protein: CASSRETDSTDTQYF. The DNA of the CDR3 is TGCGCCAGCAGCCGAGAGACAGATAGCACAGATACGCAGTATTTT.

This chain joins TRBV4-2 and TRBJ2-1; TRBD2 agrees at 10 bases. The CDR3 runs to 17 residues. The germline V gene has CDR1 LGHNA and CDR2 YNFKEQ. V lost 1 base, J lost 10 bases, and 13 bases stayed unmatched. The CDR3 reads CASSQGGGLAGEGEQFF. Written as DNA, the CDR3 is TGTGCCAGCAGCCAAGGGGGTGGGCTAGCGGGAGAGGGCGAGCAGTTCTTC.

The chain recombines TRBV5-1 with TRBJ1-1; D not certain. CDR1 is SGHRS and CDR2 is YFSETQ in the germline V gene. Between the trimmed V and J ends, which lost 4 bases and 3 bases, there was a span of 19 bases. The CDR3 sequence is 16 residues long. CDR3: CASSPLSGRRDTEAFF. CDR3 sequence (DNA): TGCGCCAGCAGCCCCCTTTCTGGGCGGCGGGACACTGAAGCTTTCTTT. Full variable domain (outside the CDR3, taken from reference TRBV5-1 and TRBJ1-1): KAGVTQTPRYLIKTRGQQVTLSCSPISGHRSVSWYQQTPGQGLQFLFEYFSETQRNKGNFPGRFSGRQFSNSRSEMNVSTLELGDSALYLCASSPLSGRRDTEAFFGQGTRLTVV.

The chain's CDR3 is CASSQESWENTEAFF. CDR3 DNA: TGCGCCAGCAGCCAAGAAAGTTGGGAGAACACTGAAGCTTTCTTT. The J gene is TRBJ1-1, the V gene TRBV4-3, with D unclear. Germline V gene data show CDR1 as LGHNA and CDR2 as YSLEER. This CDR3 has 15 residues. The V gene lost 0 bases and the J gene lost 1 base, with 9 bases spanning the gap.

J is TRBJ2-7 and V is TRBV5-1, with D perhaps matching TRBD1 or TRBD2 (5 bases each). The CDR3 has 16 residues. Trimming took 0 bases from V and 0 from J, leaving 13 bases between them. Germline values: CDR1 SGHRS, CDR2 YFSETQ. The CDR3 region is CASSLGGTSNSYEQYF. CDR3 in DNA: TGCGCCAGCAGCTTGGGAGGGACCTCAAACTCCTACGAGCAGTACTTC.

This clone was counted a single time. The genes are TRBV6-5 and TRBJ1-6; D gene unclear. Germline V CDR1 and CDR2: MNHEY, SVGAGI. The CDR3 runs to 12 residues. The V gene lost 6 bases and the J gene lost 13 bases, with 13 bases spanning the gap. The CDR3 region is CASRRVEGPLHF. The CDR3 nucleotides read TGTGCCAGCAGGCGTGTCGAAGGGCCCCTCCACTTT.

A single count supports this clone. This rearrangement joins TRBV5-1 to TRBJ2-5, with D maybe TRBD2 (6 bases). The assigned J gene may be wrong: the sequence end matches TRBJ2-7 better. Germline V lookup: CDR1 SGHRS, CDR2 YFSETQ. The CDR3 is 14 residues long. CDR3 protein: CASSSAGNRYEQYF. In DNA, the CDR3 is TGCGCCAGCAGCTCCGCGGGGAACCGCTACGAGCAGTACTTC.

The chain combines TRBV16 with TRBJ2-1; the match to TRBD1 covers 7 bases. J lost 4 bases, V lost 0 bases, and 6 bases had no gene match. The CDR3 length is 16 residues. The germline gives CDR1 KGHSY, CDR2 FQNENV. CDR3 amino acids: CASSQSPGGTYNEQFF. CDR3 nucleotide sequence: TGTGCCAGCAGCCAATCGCCAGGGGGAACATACAATGAGCAGTTCTTC. Filled out from reference TRBV16 and TRBJ2-1, the complete variable domain reads GEEVAQTPKHLVRGEGQKAKLYCAPIKGHSYVFWYQQVLKNEFKFLISFQNENVFDETGMPKERFSAKCLPNSPCSLEIQATKLEDSAVYFCASSQSPGGTYNEQFFGPGTRLTVL.

The chain carries TRBV4-1 and TRBJ2-3, with D hard to call. V gave up 1 base and J gave up 5 bases, with 16 bases separating them. The germline V gene encodes CDR1 MGHRA and CDR2 YSYEKL. The CDR3 loop spans 16 amino acids. CDR3 residues: CASSQATTLSGDTQYF. As DNA, the CDR3 is TGCGCCAGCAGCCAAGCGACGACTCTATCGGGAGATACGCAGTATTTT.

The rearrangement uses TRBV5-1 and TRBJ2-5; TRBD2 aligns across 7 bases. Trimming removed 4 bases from V and 3 bases from J; junction bases left unmatched: 6. The CDR3 has 14 residues. In germline, CDR1 is SGHRS, CDR2 YFSETQ. CDR3 amino acids: CASSDVGTKETQYF. The CDR3 nucleotides are TGCGCCAGCAGCGATGTCGGGACTAAAGAGACCCAGTACTTC.